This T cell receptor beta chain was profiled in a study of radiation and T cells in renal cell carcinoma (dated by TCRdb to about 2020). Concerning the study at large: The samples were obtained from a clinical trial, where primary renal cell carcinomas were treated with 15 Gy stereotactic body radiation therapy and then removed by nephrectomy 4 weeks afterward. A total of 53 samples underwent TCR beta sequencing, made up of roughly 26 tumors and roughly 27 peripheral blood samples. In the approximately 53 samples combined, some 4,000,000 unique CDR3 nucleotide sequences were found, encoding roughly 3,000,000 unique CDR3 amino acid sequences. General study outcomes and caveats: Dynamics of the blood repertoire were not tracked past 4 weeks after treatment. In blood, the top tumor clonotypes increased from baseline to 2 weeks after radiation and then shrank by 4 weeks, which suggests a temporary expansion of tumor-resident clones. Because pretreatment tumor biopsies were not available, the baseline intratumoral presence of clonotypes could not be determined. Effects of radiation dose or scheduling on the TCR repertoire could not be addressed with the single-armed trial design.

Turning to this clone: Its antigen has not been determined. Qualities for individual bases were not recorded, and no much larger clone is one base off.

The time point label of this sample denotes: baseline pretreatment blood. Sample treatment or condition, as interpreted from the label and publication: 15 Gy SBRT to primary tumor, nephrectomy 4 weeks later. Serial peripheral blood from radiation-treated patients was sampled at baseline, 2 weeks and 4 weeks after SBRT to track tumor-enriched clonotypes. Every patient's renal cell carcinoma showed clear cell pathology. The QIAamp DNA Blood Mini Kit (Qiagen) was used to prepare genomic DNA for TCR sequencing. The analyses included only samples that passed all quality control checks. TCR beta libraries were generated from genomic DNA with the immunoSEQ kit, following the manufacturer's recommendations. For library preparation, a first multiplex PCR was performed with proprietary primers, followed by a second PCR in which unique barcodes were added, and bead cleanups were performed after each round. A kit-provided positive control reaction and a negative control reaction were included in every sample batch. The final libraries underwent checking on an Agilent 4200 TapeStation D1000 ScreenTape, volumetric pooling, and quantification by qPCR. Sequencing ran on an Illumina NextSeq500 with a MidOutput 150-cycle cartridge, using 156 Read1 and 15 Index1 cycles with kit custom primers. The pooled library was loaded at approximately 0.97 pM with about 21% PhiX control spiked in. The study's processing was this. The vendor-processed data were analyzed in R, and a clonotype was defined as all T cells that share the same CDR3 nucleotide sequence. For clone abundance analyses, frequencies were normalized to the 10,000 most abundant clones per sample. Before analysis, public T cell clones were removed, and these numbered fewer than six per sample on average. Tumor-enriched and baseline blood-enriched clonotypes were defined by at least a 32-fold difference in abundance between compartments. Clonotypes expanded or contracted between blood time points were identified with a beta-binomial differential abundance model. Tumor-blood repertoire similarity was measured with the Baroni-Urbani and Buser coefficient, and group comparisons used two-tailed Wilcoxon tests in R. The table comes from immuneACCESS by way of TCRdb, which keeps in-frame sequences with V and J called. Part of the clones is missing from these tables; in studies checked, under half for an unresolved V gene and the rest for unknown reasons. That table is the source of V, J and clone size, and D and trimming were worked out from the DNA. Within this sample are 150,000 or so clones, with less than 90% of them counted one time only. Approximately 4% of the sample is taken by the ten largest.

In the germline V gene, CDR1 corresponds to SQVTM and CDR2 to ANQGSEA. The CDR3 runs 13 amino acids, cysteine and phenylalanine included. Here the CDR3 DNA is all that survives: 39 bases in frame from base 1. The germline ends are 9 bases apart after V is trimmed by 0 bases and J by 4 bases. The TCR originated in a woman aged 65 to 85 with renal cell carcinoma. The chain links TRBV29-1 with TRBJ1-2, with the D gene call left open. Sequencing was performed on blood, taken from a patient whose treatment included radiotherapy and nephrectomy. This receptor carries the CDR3 CSVEDPRIYGYTF. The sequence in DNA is TGCAGCGTTGAAGATCCCCGGATCTATGGCTACACCTTC.